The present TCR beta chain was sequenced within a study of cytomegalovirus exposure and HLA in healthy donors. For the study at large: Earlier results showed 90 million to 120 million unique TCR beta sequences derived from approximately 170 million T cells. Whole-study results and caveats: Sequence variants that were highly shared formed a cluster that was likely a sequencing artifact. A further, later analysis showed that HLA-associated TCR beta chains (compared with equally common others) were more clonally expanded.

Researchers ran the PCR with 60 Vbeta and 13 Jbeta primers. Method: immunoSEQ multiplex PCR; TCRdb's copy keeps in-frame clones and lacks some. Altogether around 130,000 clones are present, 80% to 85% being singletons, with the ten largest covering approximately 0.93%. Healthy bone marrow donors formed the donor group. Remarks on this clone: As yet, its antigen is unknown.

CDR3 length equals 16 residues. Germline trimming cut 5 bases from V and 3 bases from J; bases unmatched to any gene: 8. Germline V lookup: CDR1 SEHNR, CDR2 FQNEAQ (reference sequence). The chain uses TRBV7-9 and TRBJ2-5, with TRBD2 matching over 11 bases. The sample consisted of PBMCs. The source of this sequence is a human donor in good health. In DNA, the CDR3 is TGTGCCAGCAGCCGAATACTAGCGGGAGATAAAGAGACCCAGTACTTC. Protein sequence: CASSRILAGDKETQYF.